This TCR beta chain comes out of a study of a mutant IDH1 vaccine in newly diagnosed glioma. General study findings and limits: Evidence of vaccine-induced immune responses was documented in roughly 93% of patients.

This CDR3 contains 11 residues. From germline, CDR1 is MDHEN and CDR2 SYDVKM. Trimming took 2 bases from V and 10 from J, leaving 8 bases between them. About this clone itself: Its cognate antigen is unknown.

The protocol was immunoSEQ multiplex PCR, while the TCRdb copy is restricted to in-frame clones and leaves out a portion. The sample has 95,000 to 100,000 clones; approximately 90% are singletons. Time point denoted: baseline, week 1 (first vaccination visit). Regarding treatment: pre-vaccination baseline after standard-of-care therapy. The V and J genes are TRBV28 and TRBJ1-1, with D perhaps TRBD1 (5 bases). This TCR was sampled from a woman in her 50s with glioma. The sample in question was PBMCs, obtained from a glioma patient treated with radiotherapy, temozolomide or both. CDR3 in amino acids: CASSLDQGAFF. The CDR3, as DNA: TGTGCCAGCAGTTTAGACCAGGGAGCTTTCTTT.